The clone carrying this T cell receptor (beta chain) was seen a few times. The antigen remains undetermined. Cell sorting on a FACSAria was used to separate CD4+ and CD8+ T cells from the PBMCs. RNA was isolated and reverse transcribed to cDNA, the sequencing template. Using immunoSEQ multiplex PCR, the repertoire was profiled, and TCRdb retains in-frame clones only, with some absent. The table includes some 150,000 clones, roughly 58% detected once. The data were obtained in a study of CD8+ T cells in alopecia areata. Study results and limitations: Compared with normal scalp, lesional scalp had higher clonality and more expanded CD8+ clones. Mice showed TCR sharing more clearly than patients did, possibly owing to HLA. Sequence data from scalp samples additionally include resident alphabeta T cells of normal skin.

In germline, CDR1 is SQVTM, CDR2 ANQGSEA. CDR3 length equals 15 residues. The V end was cut by 1 base, the J end by 3 bases, with 15 bases between. The V call is TRBV29-1, the J call TRBJ1-1; D is unresolved. The sample was CD8+ T cells sorted from blood. The sequence was obtained from a human donor in good health. CDR3 loop: CSVEGWGNTYTEAFF. The CDR3 nucleotides are TGCAGCGTTGAAGGGTGGGGAAATACCTACACTGAAGCTTTCTTT.